The T cell receptor (beta chain) under discussion was sequenced for a study of blood T cell repertoires in COVID-19 (dated by TCRdb to 2018 to 2021). In terms of the full investigation: The collaborator samples originated in the United States, Italy and Spain and spanned the acute and convalescent phases of COVID-19. Nearly every sample came with metadata listing a de-identified subject ID, COVID-19 status, age in years and sex. The repertoires were released in a freely available public database intended as a resource for research on the immune response to SARS-CoV-2. Where available, HLA class I and class II types were obtained from metadata supplied by the sample provider rather than from assay-based typing. Samples were obtained from the ongoing ImmuneRACE study (first 160 participants) and from about 1,300 subjects provided by 6 global collaborators. Subjects who had been exposed to COVID-19, were actively infected with it, or had recovered from it provided the deeply sampled blood TCRbeta repertoires that made up the dataset. The material from the prospective study consisted of cDNA or gDNA derived from T cells, B-cell-depleted T cells, or PBMCs.

Study-wide conclusions, independent of this receptor: The amount of clinical and demographic metadata varied by source and participant and was provided uncurated.

Per the germline V gene, MDHEN is the CDR1 and SYDVKM is the CDR2. Reading from cysteine to phenylalanine, the CDR3 counts 16 amino acids. CDR3 DNA only is kept here, 48 bases in frame from base 1. V ends up 4 bases short and J 1 base short, with an unmatched junction base count of 3. TCRbeta CDR3 regions were amplified from genomic DNA by means of the immunoSEQ Assay, a bias-controlled multiplex PCR. Per the original workflow: Within the assay, amplification of reference gene primers was used to estimate how many nucleated cells each sample contained. To quantify the absolute abundance of each unique TCRbeta CDR3 rearrangement, sequence reads were collapsed and filtered. Productive Simpson clonality was computed per sample as the square root of Simpson's diversity index over productive rearrangements. The clones in this table, taken by TCRdb from immuneACCESS, are in-frame only. Not every clone is retained; where verified, under half of the shortfall comes from an unresolved V gene, and the cause of the rest is unknown. V and J calls and clone size follow that table, whereas D and trimming were derived from the DNA. Across this sample there are approximately 190,000 clones, with 80% to 90% seen only once. The ten largest account for 5.1% of the sample.

For this clone: Its binding antigen is unknown. No much larger clonotype is one base removed from it; base qualities were not supplied.

The collaborating institutions used their own protocols to collect whole blood in K2EDTA tubes. Collaborator samples were shipped for TCRbeta analysis as frozen whole blood, isolated PBMCs, or DNA extracted from either sample type. The receptor was isolated from a woman aged 70-85 years with active or convalescent COVID-19. Sequencing was performed on peripheral blood. The sequence links TRBV28 to TRBJ2-2, and TRBD2 matches 10 of the central bases. Here is the DNA: TGTGCCAGCAGTTCCCGGACTAGCGGGAACACCGGGGAGCTGTTTTTT. The encoded protein is CASSSRTSGNTGELFF.